Below, 29 T cell receptor beta chains from the same sample are listed, as sequenced in a study of blood T cell repertoires in COVID-19. Sequencing was performed with immunoSEQ multiplex PCR; in TCRdb, only in-frame clones are kept and a portion is missing. The table shows over 20,000 clones, with 89% occurring only once. The material sequenced was peripheral blood. The receptor set was obtained from a human donor in a cohort sampled during active COVID-19.

The rearrangement joins TRBV19 to TRBJ1-1; D uncertain. Trimming left V 5 bases short and J 4 bases short, with 8 bases between. CDR3 length equals 12 residues. In germline, CDR1 is LNHDA, CDR2 SQIVND (reference sequence). The CDR3, as DNA: TGTGCCAGTAGTCCCGGTCCCACTGAAGCTTTCTTT. As protein: CASSPGPTEAFF.

The chain carries TRBV9 and TRBJ2-1, with D possibly matching TRBD2 (6 bases). The CDR3 totals 14 residues. Trimming took off 0 bases at V and 8 bases at J, with 12 bases between the two ends. Germline CDR1 reads SGDLS; CDR2 reads YYNGEE. The CDR3: CASSVGGLDHEQFF. The CDR3, as DNA: TGTGCCAGCAGCGTAGGGGGACTTGACCATGAGCAGTTCTTC.

V usage is TRBV6-2 or TRBV6-3 and J usage is TRBJ1-5, with no clear D. The CDR3 extends over 14 amino acids. The ends were cut back, 2 bases at V and 5 bases at J, with 10 bases in the middle. Germline V CDR1 and CDR2: MNHEY, SVGEGT. The CDR3 DNA is TGTGCCAGCAGTTACAAGTTGGGAGATCAGCCCCAGCATTTT. It codes for CASSYKLGDQPQHF.

Written as DNA, the CDR3 is TGTGCCAGCAGTTCAATTACCGCCCCGGGGGGCGGGGAGACCCAGTACTTC. This codes for CASSSITAPGGGETQYF. V is TRBV28 and J is TRBJ2-5; a possible D gene is TRBD2 (7 bases). Germline CDR1 MDHEN, CDR2 SYDVKM. Between the trimmed V and J ends, which lost 4 bases and 5 bases, there was a span of 23 bases. This CDR3 is built from 17 residues. The full variable domain, with the rest looked up from reference TRBV28 and TRBJ2-5, is DVKVTQSSRYLVKRTGEKVFLECVQDMDHENMFWYRQDPGLGLRLIYFSYDVKMKEKGDIPEGYSVSREKKERFSLILESASTNQTSMYLCASSSITAPGGGETQYFGPGTRLLVL.

This chain joins TRBV6-4 and TRBJ2-7, with 10 bases matching TRBD1. The CDR3 sequence is 16 residues long. Germline V gene sequence: CDR1 MRHNA, CDR2 SNTAGT. Losses at the gene ends were 2 bases for V and 4 bases for J; bases not matched to a gene: 8. CDR3 sequence: CASSDGRDRGPYEQYF. CDR3 nucleotide sequence: TGTGCCAGCAGTGACGGGAGGGACAGGGGTCCGTACGAGCAGTACTTC.

This clone has just a few counts. The CDR3 reads CASSLGTPPGNQPQHF. CDR3 nucleotides: TGTGCCAGCAGCTTAGGCACCCCCCCGGGCAATCAGCCCCAGCATTTT. V and J are TRBV13 and TRBJ1-5; D is uncertain. Germline lookup yields CDR1 PRHDT and CDR2 FYEKMQ (reference sequence). The V end was cut by 0 bases, the J end by 2 bases, with 11 bases between. The CDR3 contains 16 residues.

The V and J genes are TRBV20-1 and TRBJ1-1, with 10 positions matching TRBD1. Germline V lookup: CDR1 DFQATT, CDR2 SNEGSKA (reference sequence). CDR3 length: 11 amino acids. J gave up 11 bases and V 6 bases, and 6 bases lay outside the gene matches. The CDR3 DNA reads TGCAGTGCCCCGGGACAGGGGTACGCTTTCTTT. Protein sequence: CSAPGQGYAFF.

The rearrangement joins TRBV9 to TRBJ2-3; weak D call: TRBD2 (6 bases). This CDR3 is built from 16 residues. Deletions cut 0 bases from V and 4 bases from J, with 15 bases between. Germline V CDR1 and CDR2: SGDLS, YYNGEE. CDR3 nucleotide sequence: TGTGCCAGCAGCGTAGGTGCGGGGAGAGGGGCAGATACGCAGTATTTT. It translates to CASSVGAGRGADTQYF.

V gene TRBV7-3 combines with J gene TRBJ2-1; 11 nucleotides align to TRBD2. Germline V CDR1 and CDR2: SGHTA, FQGTGA. This CDR3 has 14 amino acids. V was clipped by 5 bases and J by 8 bases; unmatched bases: 5. CDR3 amino acids: CASSQGTSGDEQFF. The CDR3 DNA reads as TGTGCCAGCAGCCAGGGGACTAGCGGCGATGAGCAGTTCTTC.

The chain recombines TRBV5-5 with TRBJ2-7, with 9 bases fitting TRBD1. The V segment lost 2 bases and the J segment 5 bases; nucleotides outside the gene matches: 5. The germline V gene has CDR1 SGHKS and CDR2 YYEKEE (reference sequence). CDR3 size: 14 residues. Written as DNA, the CDR3 is TGTGCCAGCAGCTTCCGGGACAGGGACCACGAGCAGTACTTC. Encoded protein: CASSFRDRDHEQYF.

This chain connects TRBV6-5 to TRBJ2-7; 10 bases match TRBD1. The CDR3 sequence is 13 residues long. Germline V gives CDR1 MNHEY, CDR2 SVGAGI. Trimming took 8 bases from V and 1 from J; bases not matched to a gene: 2. The CDR3: CASRQGASYEQYF. The CDR3 nucleotides read TGTGCCAGCCGACAGGGGGCTTCCTACGAGCAGTACTTC.

The chain has TRBV12-3 or TRBV12-4 and TRBJ1-2, with a weak D call TRBD1 (6 bases). V was pared by 2 bases and J by 8 bases, with 12 bases between. The CDR3 runs to 13 residues. The CDR3 region has the DNA TGTGCCAGCAGTTTAACCCAGGGGATCGGCTACACCTTC. Encoded protein: CASSLTQGIGYTF.

The chain has TRBV9 and TRBJ2-1, with 9 nucleotides matching TRBD2. Trimming cost V 3 bases and J 5 bases; bases outside gene matches: 6. The CDR3 extends over 15 amino acids. Germline lookup yields CDR1 SGDLS and CDR2 YYNGEE. The CDR3 region has the DNA TGTGCCAGCAGCGGCAGCGGGAGGACCAACAATGAGCAGTTCTTC. Its translation is CASSGSGRTNNEQFF. The complete variable domain, with remaining parts taken from reference TRBV9 and TRBJ2-1, reads DSGVTQTPKHLITATGQRVTLRCSPRSGDLSVYWYQQSLDQGLQFLIQYYNGEERAKGNILERFSAQQFPDLHSELNLSSLELGDSALYFCASSGSGRTNNEQFFGPGTRLTVL.

The chain links TRBV6-5 to TRBJ2-7; possibly TRBD1 for D (5 bases). Trimming pared 2 bases from V and 0 bases from J, leaving 11 bases between. The CDR3 runs 15 residues. The germline CDR1 and CDR2 sequences are MNHEY and SVGAGI. In DNA form, the CDR3 reads TGTGCCAGCAGTTACAGACAGTCCAGCTCCTACGAGCAGTACTTC. This encodes CASSYRQSSSYEQYF.

This chain uses TRBV6-6 with TRBJ1-5; the D gene is possibly TRBD1 (6 bases). Germline V gene data show CDR1 as MNHNY and CDR2 as SVGAGI (reference sequence). The V gene lost 7 bases and the J gene lost 0 bases, with 13 bases spanning the gap. This CDR3 region has 15 residues. The CDR3 DNA reads TGTGCCAGCACCCCGGACAGCGATAGCAATCAGCCCCAGCATTTT. Translation: CASTPDSDSNQPQHF.

The V gene is TRBV6-6, the J gene TRBJ2-7, with D hard to call. The germline CDR1 and CDR2 sequences are MNHNY and SVGAGI (reference sequence). CDR3 size: 14 residues. Trimming shortened V by 2 bases and J by 0 bases, and 8 bases separated the two germline ends. The CDR3 loop is CASSYPSSSYEQYF. DNA for the CDR3: TGTGCCAGCAGTTACCCGTCGTCCTCCTACGAGCAGTACTTC.

The CDR3: CASSSRQGVTYEQYF. CDR3 nucleotide sequence: TGTGCCAGCTCATCCCGACAGGGTGTTACCTACGAGCAGTACTTC. The chain joins TRBV18 to TRBJ2-7; 7 nucleotides align to TRBD1. Germline values: CDR1 KGHSH, CDR2 LQKENI. V lost 5 bases, J lost 2 bases, and 9 bases stayed unmatched. The CDR3 consists of 15 residues. Full variable domain (rest looked up from reference TRBV18 and TRBJ2-7): NAGVMQNPRHLVRRRGQEARLRCSPMKGHSHVYWYRQLPEEGLKFMVYLQKENIIDESGMPKERFSAEFPKEGPSILRIQQVVRGDSAAYFCASSSRQGVTYEQYFGPGTRLTVT.

This rearrangement joins TRBV2 to TRBJ2-5, with 10 bases fitting TRBD2. V lost 6 bases, J lost 2 bases, and 12 bases stayed unmatched. CDR1 SNHLY and CDR2 FYNNEI come from the germline V gene. The CDR3 length is 17 residues. CDR3 residues: CASSRNAGLAQQETQYF. The CDR3 DNA follows: TGTGCCAGCAGCCGCAATGCGGGACTAGCGCAACAAGAGACCCAGTACTTC.

The chain links TRBV9 to TRBJ2-7, with 11 bases fitting TRBD2. This CDR3 contains 16 residues. Losses at the gene ends were 4 bases for V and 2 bases for J; bases not matched to a gene: 8. Germline CDR1 SGDLS, CDR2 YYNGEE. The CDR3 DNA sequence: TGTGCCAGCAGCAGAGCCGGGACTAGCGGAACCTACGAGCAGTACTTC. This translates into CASSRAGTSGTYEQYF.

This clone was observed a handful of times. This chain links TRBV5-4 with TRBJ2-7, with 7 bases aligning to TRBD1. J was trimmed by 0 bases and V by 5 bases; bases with no gene match: 5. Per the germline V gene, CDR1 is SGHNT and CDR2 is YYREEE (reference sequence). The CDR3 length is 14 residues. CDR3 amino acids: CASRSGTDSYEQYF. In DNA form, the CDR3 reads TGTGCCAGCAGGTCCGGGACAGACTCCTACGAGCAGTACTTC.

The CDR3 DNA reads TGCGCCAGCAGCCAATCTGCTAGCGGGAGGGCCGGGTCCTACAATGAGCAGTTCTTC. Protein: CASSQSASGRAGSYNEQFF. The chain is built from TRBV4-1 and TRBJ2-1; 12 bases fit TRBD2. After removal of 2 bases from V and 1 base from J, the junction contained 9 bases not matched to a gene. The CDR3 is 19 residues long. Per germline, CDR1 MGHRA and CDR2 YSYEKL.

This clone was recorded once. The chain combines TRBV7-9 with TRBJ2-3; D gene uncertain. V was pared by 1 base and J by 0 bases, with 5 bases between. The CDR3 totals 14 residues. The germline V gene encodes CDR1 SEHNR and CDR2 FQNEAQ (reference sequence). The DNA of the CDR3 is TGTGCCAGCAGCTTAGGACTTAGCACAGATACGCAGTATTTT. It encodes CASSLGLSTDTQYF.

This clone was picked up a small number of times. The rearrangement uses TRBV5-4 and TRBJ2-2; TRBD1 agrees at 9 bases. CDR1 is SGHNT and CDR2 is YYREEE in the germline V gene (reference sequence). After removal of 2 bases from V and 5 bases from J, the junction contained 1 base not matched to a gene. CDR3 length equals 14 residues. The CDR3 region has the DNA TGTGCCAGCAGCTTCGGACAGGGGACCGGGGAGCTGTTTTTT. It encodes CASSFGQGTGELFF.

The J gene is TRBJ2-2, the V gene TRBV7-8, with 9 nucleotides matching TRBD1. Looked up from germline, CDR1 is SGHVS and CDR2 is FQNEAQ. The CDR3 loop spans 17 amino acids. After removal of 6 bases from V and 4 bases from J, the junction contained 12 bases not matched to a gene. The CDR3 DNA follows: TGTGCCAGCAGACCGATATCCGGGACAGGGTTCACCGGGGAGCTGTTTTTT. Protein product: CASRPISGTGFTGELFF.

The gene calls are TRBV29-1 and TRBJ2-5; weak D call: TRBD1 (6 bases). V shed 4 bases and J shed 0 bases, with 9 bases lying between them. Looked up from germline, CDR1 is SQVTM and CDR2 is ANQGSEA. CDR3 size: 13 residues. The CDR3 reads CSVVDRYQETQYF. The CDR3 DNA reads TGCAGCGTTGTCGACAGGTACCAAGAGACCCAGTACTTC. The whole variable domain, remainder taken from reference TRBV29-1 and TRBJ2-5, is SAVISQKPSRDICQRGTSLTIQCQVDSQVTMMFWYRQQPGQSLTLIATANQGSEATYESGFVIDKFPISRPNLTFSTLTVSNMSPEDSSIYLCSVVDRYQETQYFGPGTRLLVL.

Turning to this clone: A junction end diverges from the germline sequence, so it may reflect a read error. V and J are TRBV12-3 or TRBV12-4 and TRBJ1-1; D possibly corresponds to TRBD1 (5 bases). This CDR3 comprises 11 residues. The CDR3 sequence is CASSLSPTAHF. CDR3 sequence (DNA): TGTGCCAGCAGTTTATCACCGACAGCGCACTTT.

The V gene is TRBV2, the J gene TRBJ1-1; 7 bases map to TRBD1. The CDR3 extends over 14 amino acids. From germline, CDR1 is SNHLY and CDR2 FYNNEI. V shed 5 bases, J shed 0 bases, and the junction held 3 bases outside the gene matches. The CDR3, as DNA: TGTGCCAGCAGTCGACAGGGATTGAACACTGAAGCTTTCTTT. It translates to CASSRQGLNTEAFF.

The chain links TRBV2 to TRBJ1-5; a weak D match, TRBD1 (5 bases). V lost 3 bases to trimming and J lost 3 bases, with 9 bases between them. The CDR3 covers 14 residues. CDR1 is SNHLY and CDR2 is FYNNEI in the germline V gene. The CDR3 is CASSEGGINQPQHF. As DNA, the CDR3 is TGTGCCAGCAGTGAGGGGGGAATCAATCAGCCCCAGCATTTT.

The chain is built from TRBV15 and TRBJ1-5; D ambiguous. V was shortened by 0 bases and J by 6 bases, with 9 bases between the two germline ends. Looked up from germline, CDR1 is LNHNV and CDR2 is YYDKDF (reference sequence). The CDR3 sequence is 14 residues long. CDR3 protein: CATSRESSSQPQHF. In DNA form, the CDR3 reads TGTGCCACCAGCAGAGAATCGAGTTCTCAGCCCCAGCATTTT.